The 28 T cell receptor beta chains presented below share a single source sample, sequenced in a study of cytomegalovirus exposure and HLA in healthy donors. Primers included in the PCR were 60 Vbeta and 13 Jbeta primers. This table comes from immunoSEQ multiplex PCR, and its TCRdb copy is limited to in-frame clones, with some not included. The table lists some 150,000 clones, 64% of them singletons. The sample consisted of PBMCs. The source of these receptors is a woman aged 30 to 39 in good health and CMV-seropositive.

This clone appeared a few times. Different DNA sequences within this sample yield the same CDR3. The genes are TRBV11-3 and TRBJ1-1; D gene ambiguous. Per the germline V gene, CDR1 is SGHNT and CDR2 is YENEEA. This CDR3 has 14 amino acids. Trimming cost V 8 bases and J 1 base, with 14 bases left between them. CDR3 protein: CASPLATENTEAFF. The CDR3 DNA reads TGTGCCAGCCCCCTCGCTACAGAGAACACTGAAGCTTTCTTT.

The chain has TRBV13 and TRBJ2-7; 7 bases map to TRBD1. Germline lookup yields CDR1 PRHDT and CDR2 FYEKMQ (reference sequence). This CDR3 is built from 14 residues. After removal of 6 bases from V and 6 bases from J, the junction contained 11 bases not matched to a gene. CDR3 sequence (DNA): TGTGCCAGCAGAGAGGGGACAGCCACCCCCGAGCAGTACTTC. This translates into CASREGTATPEQYF.

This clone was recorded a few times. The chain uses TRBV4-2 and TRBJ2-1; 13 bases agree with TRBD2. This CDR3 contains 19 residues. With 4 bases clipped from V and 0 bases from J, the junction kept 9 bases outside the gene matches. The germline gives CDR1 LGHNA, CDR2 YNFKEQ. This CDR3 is CASSLRTSGGPSSYNEQFF. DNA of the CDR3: TGTGCCAGCAGCCTGAGGACTAGCGGGGGTCCCAGCTCCTACAATGAGCAGTTCTTC.

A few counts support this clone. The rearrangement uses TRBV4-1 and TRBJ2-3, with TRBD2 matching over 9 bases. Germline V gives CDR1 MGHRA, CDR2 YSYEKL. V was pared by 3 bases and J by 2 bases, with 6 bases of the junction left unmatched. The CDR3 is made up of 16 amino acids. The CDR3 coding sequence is TGCGCCAGCAGCCATCCGAGCGGGGGGCTCACAGATACGCAGTATTTT. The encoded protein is CASSHPSGGLTDTQYF.

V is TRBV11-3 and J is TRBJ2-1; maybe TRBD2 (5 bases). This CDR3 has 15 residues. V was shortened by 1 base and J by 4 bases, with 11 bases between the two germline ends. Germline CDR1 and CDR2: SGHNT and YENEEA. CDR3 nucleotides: TGTGCCAGCAGCTTAGGAAGTCTAGCTTACAATGAGCAGTTCTTC. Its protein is CASSLGSLAYNEQFF.

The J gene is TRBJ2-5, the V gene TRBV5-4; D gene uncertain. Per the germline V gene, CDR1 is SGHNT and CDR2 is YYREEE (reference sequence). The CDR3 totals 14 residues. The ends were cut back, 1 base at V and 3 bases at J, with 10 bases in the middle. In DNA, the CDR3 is TGTGCCAGCAGCTTGACAGTTTCCGAAGAGACCCAGTACTTC. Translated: CASSLTVSEETQYF.

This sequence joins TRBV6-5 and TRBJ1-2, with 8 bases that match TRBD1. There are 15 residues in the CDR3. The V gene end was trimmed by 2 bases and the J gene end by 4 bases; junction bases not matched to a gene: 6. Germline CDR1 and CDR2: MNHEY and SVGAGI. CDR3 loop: CASSYATGETYGYTF. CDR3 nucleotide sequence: TGTGCCAGCAGTTACGCGACAGGGGAGACCTATGGCTACACCTTC.

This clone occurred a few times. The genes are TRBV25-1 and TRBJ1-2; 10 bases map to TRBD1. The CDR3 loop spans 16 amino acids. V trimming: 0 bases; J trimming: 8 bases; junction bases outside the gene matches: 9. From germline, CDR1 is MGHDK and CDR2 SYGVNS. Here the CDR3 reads CASSEYSGTGVNGYTF. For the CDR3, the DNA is TGTGCCAGCAGTGAATATAGTGGGACAGGGGTAAACGGCTACACCTTC.

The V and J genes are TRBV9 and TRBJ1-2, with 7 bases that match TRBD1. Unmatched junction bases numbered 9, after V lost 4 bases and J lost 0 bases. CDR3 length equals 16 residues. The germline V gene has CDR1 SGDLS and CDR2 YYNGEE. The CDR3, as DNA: TGTGCCAGCAGCCGGACCTACGACAGGGCTAACTATGGCTACACCTTC. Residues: CASSRTYDRANYGYTF.

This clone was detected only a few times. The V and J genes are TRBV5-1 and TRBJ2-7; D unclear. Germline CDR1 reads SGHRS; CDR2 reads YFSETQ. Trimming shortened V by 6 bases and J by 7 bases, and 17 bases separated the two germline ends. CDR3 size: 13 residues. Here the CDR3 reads CASIGPGSREQYF. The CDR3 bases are TGCGCCAGCATTGGGCCAGGCAGTAGGGAGCAGTACTTC. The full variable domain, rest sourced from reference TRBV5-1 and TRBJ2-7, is KAGVTQTPRYLIKTRGQQVTLSCSPISGHRSVSWYQQTPGQGLQFLFEYFSETQRNKGNFPGRFSGRQFSNSRSEMNVSTLELGDSALYLCASIGPGSREQYFGPGTRLTVT.

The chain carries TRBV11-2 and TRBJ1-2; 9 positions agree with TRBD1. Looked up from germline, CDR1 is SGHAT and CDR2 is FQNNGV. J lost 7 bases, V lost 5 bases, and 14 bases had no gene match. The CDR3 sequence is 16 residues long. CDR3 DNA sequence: TGTGCCAGCAGCACGACGGCCGGGACAGGGATTCCTGGCTACACCTTC. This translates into CASSTTAGTGIPGYTF.

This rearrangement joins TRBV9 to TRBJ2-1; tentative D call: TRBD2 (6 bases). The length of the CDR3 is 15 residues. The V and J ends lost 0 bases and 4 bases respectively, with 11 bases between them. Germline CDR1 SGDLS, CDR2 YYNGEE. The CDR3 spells CASSVGSGAYNEQFF. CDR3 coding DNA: TGTGCCAGCAGCGTAGGTAGCGGCGCATACAATGAGCAGTTCTTC.

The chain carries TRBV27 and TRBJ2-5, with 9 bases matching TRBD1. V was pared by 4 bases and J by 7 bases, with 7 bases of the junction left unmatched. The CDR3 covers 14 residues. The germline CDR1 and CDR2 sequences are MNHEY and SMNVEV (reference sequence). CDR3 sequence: CASSYRDRVGTQYF. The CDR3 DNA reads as TGTGCCAGCAGTTACCGGGACAGGGTAGGGACCCAGTACTTC.

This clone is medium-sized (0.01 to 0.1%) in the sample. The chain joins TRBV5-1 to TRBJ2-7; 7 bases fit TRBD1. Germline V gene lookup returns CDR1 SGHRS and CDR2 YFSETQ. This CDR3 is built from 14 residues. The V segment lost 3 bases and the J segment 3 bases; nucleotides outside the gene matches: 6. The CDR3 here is CASSSPGTVYEQYF. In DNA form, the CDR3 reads TGCGCCAGCAGCTCGCCTGGGACAGTCTACGAGCAGTACTTC.

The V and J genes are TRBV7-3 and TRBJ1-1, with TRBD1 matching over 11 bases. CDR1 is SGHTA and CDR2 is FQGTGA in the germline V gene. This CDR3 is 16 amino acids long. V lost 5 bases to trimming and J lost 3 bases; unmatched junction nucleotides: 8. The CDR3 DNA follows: TGTGCCAGCAGCCCAGGGACAGGGGGACGGTACACTGAAGCTTTCTTT. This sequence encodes CASSPGTGGRYTEAFF.

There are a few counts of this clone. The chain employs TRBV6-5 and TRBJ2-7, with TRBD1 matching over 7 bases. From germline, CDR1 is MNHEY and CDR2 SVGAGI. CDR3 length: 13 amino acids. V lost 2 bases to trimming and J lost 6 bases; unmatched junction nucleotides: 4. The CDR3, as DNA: TGTGCCAGCAGTTACGACAGGGACAGCGAGCAGTACTTC. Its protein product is CASSYDRDSEQYF.

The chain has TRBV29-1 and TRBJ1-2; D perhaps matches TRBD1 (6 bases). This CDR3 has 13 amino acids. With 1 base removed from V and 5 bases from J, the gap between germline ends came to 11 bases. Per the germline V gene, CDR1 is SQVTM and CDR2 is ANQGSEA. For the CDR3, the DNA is TGCAGCGTTGAAGGGCAGGGGTCATATGGCTACACCTTC. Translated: CSVEGQGSYGYTF.

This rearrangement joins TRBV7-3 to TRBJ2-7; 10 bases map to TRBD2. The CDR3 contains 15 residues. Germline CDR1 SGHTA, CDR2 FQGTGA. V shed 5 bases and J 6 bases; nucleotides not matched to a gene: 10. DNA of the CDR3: TGTGCCAGCAGCCCCGGCGGAGCGGGGGGGGGCGAGCAGTACTTC. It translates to CASSPGGAGGGEQYF.

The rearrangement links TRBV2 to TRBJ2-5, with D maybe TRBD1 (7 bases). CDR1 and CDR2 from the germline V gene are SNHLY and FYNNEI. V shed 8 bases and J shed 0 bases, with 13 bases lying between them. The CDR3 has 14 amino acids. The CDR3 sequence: CASHRGLYQETQYF. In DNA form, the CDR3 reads TGTGCCAGCCACAGGGGACTGTACCAAGAGACCCAGTACTTC. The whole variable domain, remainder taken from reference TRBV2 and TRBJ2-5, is EPEVTQTPSHQVTQMGQEVILRCVPISNHLYFYWYRQILGQKVEFLVSFYNNEISEKSEIFDDQFSVERPDGSNFTLKIRSTKLEDSAMYFCASHRGLYQETQYFGPGTRLLVL.

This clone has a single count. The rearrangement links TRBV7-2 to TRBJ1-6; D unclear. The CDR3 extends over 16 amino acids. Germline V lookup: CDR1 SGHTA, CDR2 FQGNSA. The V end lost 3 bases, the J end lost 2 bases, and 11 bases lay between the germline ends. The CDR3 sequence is CASSLNTVPYNSPLHF. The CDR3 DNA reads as TGTGCCAGCAGCTTGAACACAGTACCCTATAATTCACCCCTCCACTTT.

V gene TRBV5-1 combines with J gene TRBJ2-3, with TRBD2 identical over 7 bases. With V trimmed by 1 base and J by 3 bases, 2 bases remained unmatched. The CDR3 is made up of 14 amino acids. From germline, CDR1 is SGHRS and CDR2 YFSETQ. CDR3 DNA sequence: TGCGCCAGCAGCTTGAGCGGGGCAACAGATACGCAGTATTTT. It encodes CASSLSGATDTQYF.

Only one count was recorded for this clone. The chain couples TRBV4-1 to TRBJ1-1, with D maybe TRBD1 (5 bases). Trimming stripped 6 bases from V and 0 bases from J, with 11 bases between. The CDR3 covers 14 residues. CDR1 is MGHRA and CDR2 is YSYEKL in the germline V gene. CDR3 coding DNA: TGCGCCAGCAGTCCTGGGGCAATGAACACTGAAGCTTTCTTT. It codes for CASSPGAMNTEAFF.

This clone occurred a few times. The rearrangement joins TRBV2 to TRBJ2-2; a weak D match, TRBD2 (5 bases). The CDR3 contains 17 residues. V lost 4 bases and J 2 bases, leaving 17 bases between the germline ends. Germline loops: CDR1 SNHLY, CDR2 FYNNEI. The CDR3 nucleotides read TGTGCCAGCAGTGTAGTCTGGCAAGGAGGAAACACCGGGGAGCTGTTTTTT. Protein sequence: CASSVVWQGGNTGELFF.

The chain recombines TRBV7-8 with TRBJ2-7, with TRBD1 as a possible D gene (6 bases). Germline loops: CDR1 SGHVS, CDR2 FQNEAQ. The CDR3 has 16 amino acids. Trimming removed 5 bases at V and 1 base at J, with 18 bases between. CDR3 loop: CASSKQGVGGSYEQYF. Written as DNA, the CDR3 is TGTGCCAGCAGCAAACAGGGTGTTGGGGGATCCTACGAGCAGTACTTC.

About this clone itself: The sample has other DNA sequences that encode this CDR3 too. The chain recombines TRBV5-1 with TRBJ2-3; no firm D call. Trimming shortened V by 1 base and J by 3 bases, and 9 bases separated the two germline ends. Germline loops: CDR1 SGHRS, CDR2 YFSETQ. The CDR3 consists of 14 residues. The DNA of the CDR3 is TGCGCCAGCAGCTTGACTCCCTCTACAGATACGCAGTATTTT. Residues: CASSLTPSTDTQYF.

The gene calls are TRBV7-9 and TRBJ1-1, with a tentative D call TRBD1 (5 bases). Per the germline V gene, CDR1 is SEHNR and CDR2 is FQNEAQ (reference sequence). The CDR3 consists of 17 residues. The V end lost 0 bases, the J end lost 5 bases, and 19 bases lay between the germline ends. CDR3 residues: CASSLAVILQGGTEAFF. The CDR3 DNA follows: TGTGCCAGCAGCTTAGCGGTTATTTTGCAGGGAGGGACTGAAGCTTTCTTT. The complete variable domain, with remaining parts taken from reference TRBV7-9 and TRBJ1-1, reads DTGVSQNPRHKITKRGQNVTFRCDPISEHNRLYWYRQTLGQGPEFLTYFQNEAQLEKSRLLSDRFSAERPKGSFSTLEIQRTEQGDSAMYLCASSLAVILQGGTEAFFGQGTRLTVV.

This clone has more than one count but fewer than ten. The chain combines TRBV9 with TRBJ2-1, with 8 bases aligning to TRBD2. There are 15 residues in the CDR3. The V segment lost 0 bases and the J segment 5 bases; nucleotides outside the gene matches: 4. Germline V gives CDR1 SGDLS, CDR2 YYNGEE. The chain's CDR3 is CASSVGTSPHNEQFF. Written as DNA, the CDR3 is TGTGCCAGCAGCGTAGGGACTAGCCCCCACAATGAGCAGTTCTTC.

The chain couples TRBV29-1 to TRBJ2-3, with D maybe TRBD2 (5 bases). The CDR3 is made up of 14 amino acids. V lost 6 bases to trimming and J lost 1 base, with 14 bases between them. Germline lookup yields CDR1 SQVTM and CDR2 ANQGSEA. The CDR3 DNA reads TGCAGCGTCGCCGGATCGCGGGGCACAGATACGCAGTATTTT. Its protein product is CSVAGSRGTDTQYF.